This T cell receptor beta chain appears in the sequencing data of a study of T-cell reconstitution after alpha-beta-depleted transplantation in children. Researchers prepared the TCRbeta library using unique molecular identifiers, the study reports. TCRdb re-analysed the PCR reads in MiXCR, keeping a single row per CDR3 protein. The sample has just over 70,000 distinct CDR3 sequences; about 7% are singletons. The length of the CDR3 is 13 residues. The germline CDR1 and CDR2 sequences are SGHDT and YYEEEE. V was shortened by 2 bases and J by 7 bases, with 13 bases between the two germline ends. This clonotype showed up many times.

The chain joins TRBV5-6 to TRBJ2-7; D is uncertain. The TCR comes from a human donor who donated a stem cell graft to a child with acute lymphoblastic leukemia. The material sequenced was PBMCs from the stem cell graft donor, taken from the stem cell graft. As DNA, the CDR3 is TGTGCCAGCAGCTTCATCAACACGAGGGAGCAGTACTTC. Translating gives CASSFINTREQYF.